Given below is one TCR beta chain in context. What antigen it recognizes has not been identified. No quality values exist for individual bases; no much larger clone is one base distant. TCR CDR3 regions were amplified from genomic DNA by multiplex PCR using the deep immunoSEQ assay. Extracted genomic DNA from each cell subset was spread evenly across all wells of several immunoSEQ 96-well plates, with each plate serving as a replicate. For sorted subsets, roughly 200 ng of genomic DNA, equivalent to tens of thousands of T cell genomes, went into each replicate PCR. Purified libraries were quantified with a Qubit 3.0 fluorometer, sized on a Bioanalyzer 2100, and re-quantified with the KAPA Library Quantification kit. Every immunoSEQ 96-well plate was sequenced on a separate single-read 150-cycle Illumina NextSeq 550 flow cell. As for how the authors treated the data: The immunoSEQ output contained only junctional sequences without quality scores, so filtering could not match that applied to full-length reads. Sequences were annotated with PyIR, a Python wrapper for IgBLAST v1.9, and V/J genes and CDR3 were assigned using IMGT germline references. Any read was removed if the V/J assignment was weak (E-value above 1e-6), the CDR3 was missing, or the read contained stop codons, out-of-frame junctions, or ambiguous translated residues. V3J clonotypes were defined as sequences sharing an identical inferred V gene, J gene, and CDR3 amino acid sequence. Percentage overlap between repertoires was calculated by dividing the number of shared unique clonotypes by the size of the smaller repertoire. Richness of each repertoire was evaluated using RTK rarefaction, the Chao1 estimator, and Recon v2.1 estimates of unobserved clonotypes. Generation probabilities for all TCRbeta clonotypes obtained by the gDNA method from a handful of donors were computed using OLGA. In its TCRdb copy, this immuneACCESS table keeps in-frame sequences only and misses some clones. Where compared with another copy, unresolved V genes explain less than half of these, and the others have no known cause. V, J and clone size reflect that table, while D and trimming were determined from the DNA. The sample includes roughly 590,000 clones, with around 95% observed a single time. The top ten clones comprise around 0.11% of the sample.

For the CD8 naive samples, CD45RO-negative cells were positively selected for CCR7, yielding a CD45RA+CCR7+ population from which TemRA cells were excluded. Donors were healthy HIV-negative adults with no recently reported acute infections or vaccinations. Only Caucasian adults living in Nashville, Tennessee, USA were represented among the donors. Blood was obtained by leukapheresis, after which PBMCs were separated by Ficoll-Histopaque density gradient centrifugation and cryopreserved in liquid nitrogen vapor phase. Analytical flow cytometry was used to check the purity and quantity of each magnetically sorted T cell population. Genomic DNA was isolated from each sorted fraction and quantified by UV absorbance on a Nanodrop 2000c. The data originate from a study of shared clonotypes between healthy human individuals (dated by TCRdb to the early 2020s). Looking at the study overall: The cohort included three men and a couple of women between 18 and 49 years of age. Leukapheresis yielded between about 0.94 and 10 billion PBMCs per donor. For each donor, three plates each were used for CD4 naive and CD4 memory, two plates were used for CD8 naive, and one plate was used for CD8 memory. Libraries were prepared and TCR repertoires were sequenced by different laboratories using diverse techniques, in order to increase sequencing depth and limit assay-specific biases. The study deeply sequenced blood TCR repertoires of about 5 healthy adults to estimate repertoire size and the extent of clonotype sharing between individuals. Points the paper makes about the study in general: Larger estimated clonotype richness was generally found for naive subsets than for memory subsets. Roughly 5% of naive CD4, roughly 3.6% of naive CD8, 2% to 2.5% of memory CD4, and roughly 0.4% of memory CD8 clonotypes were shared across four donors. Sampling was restricted to blood, and TCR repertoires in tissue are likely to differ from TCR repertoires in blood. Pairwise subsampling indicated that sequencing depth was expected to affect the degree of clonotype sharing among donors. Because the study included a small number of donors, the genetic and exposure-history diversity represented was limited. Clonotypes shared by all four sorted-subset donors showed higher generation probabilities than non-shared clonotypes. Even with the large sequencing depth, rarefaction of the sorted-subset datasets indicated that sequencing was incomplete.

Per the germline V gene, MDHEN is the CDR1 and SYDVKM is the CDR2. CDR3 length: 15 amino acids, cysteine to phenylalanine. Solely the CDR3 DNA is kept, with 45 bases framed from the first base. Between the V and J ends, shortened by 6 bases and 8 bases respectively, the junction contains 19 bases. The receptor comes from a woman aged 30 to 39 in good health. The specimen was naive CD8+ T cells sorted from blood. What the cell subset or site label conveys for this sample: CD45RA+CCR7+. This chain is built from TRBV28 and TRBJ1-4; TRBD1 could be the D gene, as 6 bases match. The CDR3 in this case is CASRGGLAEGEKLFF. The nucleotide sequence reads as follows: TGTGCCAGCAGAGGGGGGCTGGCAGAGGGCGAAAAACTGTTTTTT.